This is a list of T cell receptor beta chains from one sample in a study of radiation and T cells in renal cell carcinoma. Generated by immunoSEQ multiplex PCR, the TCRdb table keeps only in-frame clones and is missing some. This table holds about 140,000 clones, less than 90% found once. The sequences come from blood, collected from a patient whose treatment included radiotherapy and nephrectomy. Source of these receptors: a woman aged 50 to 60 with renal cell carcinoma. Each CDR3 is given with its conserved first and last residue. D genes are given only for firm matches. Some rows mark clone size as missing; the rest say once, few, many or name a class of expanded clone.

v_gene,abundance,j_gene,d_gene,CDR3nt,CDR3aa
TRBV7-2,-,TRBJ2-7,-,TGTGCCAGCAGCTTCCAGGGCGCATCCTACGAGCAGTACTTC,CASSFQGASYEQYF
TRBV5-1,-,TRBJ2-1,TRBD2,TGCGCCAGCAGCTGGGGACTAGCGGGTCGCAATGAGCAGTTCTTC,CASSWGLAGRNEQFF
TRBV9,once,TRBJ1-3,-,TGTGCCAGCAGCCAGTACTCTGGAAACACCATATATTTT,CASSQYSGNTIYF
TRBV23-1,-,TRBJ2-6,-,TGCGCCGCCATTCGTGGGGCCGGGGCCAACGTCCTGACTTTC,CAAIRGAGANVLTF
TRBV5-4,-,TRBJ2-4,-,TGTGCCAGCAGCTTGCCGGGAATGGAGTCCATTCAGTACTTC,CASSLPGMESIQYF
TRBV2,-,TRBJ1-2,TRBD1,TGTGCCAGCACGTCGCAGGGGGAGGAAGATGGCTACACCTTC,CASTSQGEEDGYTF
TRBV7-2,-,TRBJ1-2,TRBD1,TGTGCCAGCAGCTTAGGCCATCAGGGGGGGCACTATGGCTACACCTTC,CASSLGHQGGHYGYTF
TRBV7-8,-,TRBJ2-7,-,TGTGCCAGCAGCCCGACTAGTTTCGAGCAGTACTTC,CASSPTSFEQYF
TRBV29-1,-,TRBJ2-2,TRBD2,TGCAGCGCCGGTGGCGGGAGCGAGACCGGGGAGCTGTTTTTT,CSAGGGSETGELFF
TRBV5-6,-,TRBJ1-2,-,TGTGCCAGCAGCTTGGGGGACGGCTATGGCTACACCTTC,CASSLGDGYGYTF